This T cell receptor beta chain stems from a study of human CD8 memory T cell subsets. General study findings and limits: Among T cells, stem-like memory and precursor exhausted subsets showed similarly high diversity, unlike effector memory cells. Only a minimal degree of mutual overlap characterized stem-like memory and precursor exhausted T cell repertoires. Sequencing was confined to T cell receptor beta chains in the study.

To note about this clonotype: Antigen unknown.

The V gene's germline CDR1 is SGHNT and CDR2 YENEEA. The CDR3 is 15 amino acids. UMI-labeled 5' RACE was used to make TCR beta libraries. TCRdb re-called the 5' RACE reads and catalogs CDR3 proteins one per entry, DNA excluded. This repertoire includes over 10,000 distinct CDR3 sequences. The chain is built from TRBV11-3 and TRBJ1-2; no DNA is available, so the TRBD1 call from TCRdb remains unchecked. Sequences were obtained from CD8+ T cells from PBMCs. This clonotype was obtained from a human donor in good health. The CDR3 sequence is CASSKLGQPNYGYTF.